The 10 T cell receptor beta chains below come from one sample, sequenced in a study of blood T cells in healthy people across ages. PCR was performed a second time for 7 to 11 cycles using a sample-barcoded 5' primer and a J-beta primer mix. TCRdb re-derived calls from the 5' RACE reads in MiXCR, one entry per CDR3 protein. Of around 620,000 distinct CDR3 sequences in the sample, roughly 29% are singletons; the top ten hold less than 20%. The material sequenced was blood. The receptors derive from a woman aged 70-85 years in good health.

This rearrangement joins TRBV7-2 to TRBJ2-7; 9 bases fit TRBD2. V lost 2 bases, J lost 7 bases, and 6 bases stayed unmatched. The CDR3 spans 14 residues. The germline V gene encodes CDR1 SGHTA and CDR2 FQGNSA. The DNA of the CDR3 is TGTGCCAGCAGCTTATGGCGGGGGGGCCGAGAGCAGTACTTC. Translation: CASSLWRGGREQYF.

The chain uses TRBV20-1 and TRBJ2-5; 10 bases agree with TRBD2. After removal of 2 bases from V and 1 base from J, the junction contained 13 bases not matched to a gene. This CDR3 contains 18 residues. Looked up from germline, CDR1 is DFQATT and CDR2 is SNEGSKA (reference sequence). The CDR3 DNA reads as TGCAGTGCTAGATCCCAGCGGGGGGGCCGAAGGGTCCAAGAGACCCAGTACTTC. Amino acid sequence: CSARSQRGGRRVQETQYF.

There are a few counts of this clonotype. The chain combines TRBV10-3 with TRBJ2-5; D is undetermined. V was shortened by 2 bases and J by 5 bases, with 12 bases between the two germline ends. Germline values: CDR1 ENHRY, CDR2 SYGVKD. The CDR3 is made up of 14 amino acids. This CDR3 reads CAISEKKGTETQYF. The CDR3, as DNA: TGTGCCATCAGTGAGAAAAAGGGTACGGAGACCCAGTACTTC.

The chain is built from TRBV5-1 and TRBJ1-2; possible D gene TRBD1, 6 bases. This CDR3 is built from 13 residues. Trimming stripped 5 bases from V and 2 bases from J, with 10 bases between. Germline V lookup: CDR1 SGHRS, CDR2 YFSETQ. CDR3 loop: CASRGGQNYGYTF. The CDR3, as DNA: TGCGCCAGCAGAGGGGGACAAAACTATGGCTACACCTTC.

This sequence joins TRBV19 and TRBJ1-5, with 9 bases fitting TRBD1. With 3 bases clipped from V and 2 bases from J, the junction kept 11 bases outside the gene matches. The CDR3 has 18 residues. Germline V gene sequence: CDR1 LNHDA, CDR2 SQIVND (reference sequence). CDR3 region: CASSIALTGGKGNQPQHF. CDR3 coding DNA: TGTGCCAGTAGTATCGCTCTTACAGGGGGCAAAGGCAATCAGCCCCAGCATTTT.

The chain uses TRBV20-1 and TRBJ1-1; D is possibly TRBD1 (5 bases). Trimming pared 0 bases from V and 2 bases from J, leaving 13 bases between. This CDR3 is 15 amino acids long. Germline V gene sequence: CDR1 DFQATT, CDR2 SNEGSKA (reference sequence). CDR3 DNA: TGCAGTGCTAGAGAACCGGGACGGTTAAACACTGAAGCTTTCTTT. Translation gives CSAREPGRLNTEAFF.

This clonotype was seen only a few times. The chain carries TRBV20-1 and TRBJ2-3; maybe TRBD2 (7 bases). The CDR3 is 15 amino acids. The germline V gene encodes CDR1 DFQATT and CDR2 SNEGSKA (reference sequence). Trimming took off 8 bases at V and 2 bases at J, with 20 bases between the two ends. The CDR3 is CSSIGGGPNTDTQYF. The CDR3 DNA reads TGCAGTTCCATAGGGGGGGGCCCTAACACAGATACGCAGTATTTT.

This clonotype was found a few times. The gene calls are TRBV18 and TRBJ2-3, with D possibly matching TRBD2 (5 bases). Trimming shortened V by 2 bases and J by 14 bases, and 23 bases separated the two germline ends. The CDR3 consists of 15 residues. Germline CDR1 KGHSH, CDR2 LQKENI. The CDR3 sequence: CASSPNNGESTNRYF. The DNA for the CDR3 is TGTGCCAGCTCACCAAACAATGGGGAGTCTACGAATCGGTATTTT.

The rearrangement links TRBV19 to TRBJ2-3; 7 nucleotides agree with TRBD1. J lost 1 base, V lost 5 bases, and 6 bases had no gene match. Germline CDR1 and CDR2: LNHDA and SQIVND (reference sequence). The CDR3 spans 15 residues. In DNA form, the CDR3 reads TGTGCCAGTAGTCCGGGACAGTTAGGCACAGATACGCAGTATTTT. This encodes CASSPGQLGTDTQYF.

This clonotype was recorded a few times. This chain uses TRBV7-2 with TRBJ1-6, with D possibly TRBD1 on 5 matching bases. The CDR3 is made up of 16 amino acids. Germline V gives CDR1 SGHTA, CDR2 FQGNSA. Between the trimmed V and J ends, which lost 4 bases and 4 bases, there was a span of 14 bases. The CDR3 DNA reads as TGTGCCAGCAGCTCGAAGACAGCCACATATAATTCACCCCTCCACTTT. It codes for CASSSKTATYNSPLHF.